These 21 T cell receptor beta chains were sequenced from one sample in a study of T cell responses to AZD1222 COVID-19 vaccine. Assay: immunoSEQ multiplex PCR; the TCRdb copy retains only in-frame clones and omits some. The sample carries about 100,000 clones, around 90% recorded once. The sample in question was peripheral blood, obtained on day 0 of AZD1222 vaccination. These receptors came from an adult in good health.

This clone appeared once. The rearrangement uses TRBV5-1 and TRBJ1-3; D perhaps matches TRBD1 (5 bases). The CDR3 is made up of 16 amino acids. In germline, CDR1 is SGHRS, CDR2 YFSETQ. V shed 0 bases and J shed 1 base, with 11 bases lying between them. CDR3 sequence: CASSLDSGTSGNTIYF. For the CDR3, the DNA is TGCGCCAGCAGCTTGGACTCAGGGACTTCTGGAAACACCATATATTTT.

The genes are TRBV7-3 and TRBJ2-7, with D uncertain. The V gene's germline CDR1 is SGHTA and CDR2 FQGTGA. CDR3 size: 13 residues. Trimming stripped 4 bases from V and 0 bases from J, with 7 bases between. The DNA of the CDR3 is TGTGCCAGCAGCTACAGCGCCTCCTACGAGCAGTACTTC. Encoded protein: CASSYSASYEQYF.

The chain joins TRBV18 to TRBJ2-1; a weak D match, TRBD2 (5 bases). V was shortened by 4 bases and J by 4 bases, with 14 bases between the two germline ends. The CDR3 totals 15 residues. CDR1 and CDR2 from the germline V gene are KGHSH and LQKENI. DNA of the CDR3: TGTGCCAGCTCACTGCTGGGGAGCCCATACAATGAGCAGTTCTTC. This sequence encodes CASSLLGSPYNEQFF.

The J gene is TRBJ1-5, the V gene TRBV15; TRBD1 aligns across 11 bases. V shed 3 bases and J 6 bases; nucleotides not matched to a gene: 7. The CDR3 runs to 16 residues. Germline V gene data show CDR1 as LNHNV and CDR2 as YYDKDF (reference sequence). The CDR3 is CATSRRDRGVSQPQHF. The CDR3 region has the DNA TGTGCCACCAGCAGGAGGGACAGGGGGGTTAGTCAGCCCCAGCATTTT. Complete variable domain (other parts from reference TRBV15 and TRBJ1-5): DAMVIQNPRYQVTQFGKPVTLSCSQTLNHNVMYWYQQKSSQAPKLLFHYYDKDFNNEADTPDNFQSRRPNTSFCFLDIRSPGLGDTAMYLCATSRRDRGVSQPQHFGDGTRLSIL.

The chain links TRBV2 to TRBJ2-2; D is uncertain. The CDR3 spans 14 residues. Germline loops: CDR1 SNHLY, CDR2 FYNNEI. Trimming stripped 4 bases from V and 5 bases from J, with 11 bases between. Here the CDR3 reads CASSAALGTGELFF. Here the CDR3 DNA reads TGTGCCAGCAGTGCGGCCCTCGGGACCGGGGAGCTGTTTTTT.

The chain uses TRBV7-9 and TRBJ1-6; 8 bases line up with TRBD1. The germline gives CDR1 SEHNR, CDR2 FQNEAQ (reference sequence). The CDR3 runs 16 residues. The ends lost 5 bases at V and 5 bases at J; junction bases unmatched: 8. CDR3 sequence reads: CASSGAGGADNSPLHF. CDR3 DNA sequence: TGTGCCAGCAGCGGGGCAGGGGGCGCCGATAATTCACCCCTCCACTTT. Looking up the rest from reference TRBV7-9 and TRBJ1-6 gives the full variable domain: DTGVSQNPRHKITKRGQNVTFRCDPISEHNRLYWYRQTLGQGPEFLTYFQNEAQLEKSRLLSDRFSAERPKGSFSTLEIQRTEQGDSAMYLCASSGAGGADNSPLHFGNGTRLTVT.

CDR3 sequence (DNA): TGTGCCAGCAGCCTTTGGACTAGCTCCACAGATACGCAGTATTTT. Residues: CASSLWTSSTDTQYF. This chain connects TRBV6-2 or TRBV6-3 to TRBJ2-3; TRBD2 matches 8 bases. Germline-derived CDR1 and CDR2 are MNHEY and SVGEGT. V lost 6 bases, J lost 2 bases, and 7 bases stayed unmatched. There are 15 residues in the CDR3.

The rearrangement joins TRBV28 to TRBJ2-7; TRBD1 agrees at 9 bases. V lost 6 bases and J lost 3; bases outside the gene matches: 3. Per the germline V gene, CDR1 is MDHEN and CDR2 is SYDVKM. This CDR3 spans 13 amino acids. The DNA for the CDR3 is TGTGCCAGCAGGGGACAGGGACTCTACGAGCAGTACTTC. The encoded protein is CASRGQGLYEQYF.

The chain couples TRBV19 to TRBJ1-6; D is uncertain. Trimming cost V 5 bases and J 6 bases, with 17 bases left between them. Germline V gene lookup returns CDR1 LNHDA and CDR2 SQIVND (reference sequence). CDR3 length equals 16 residues. This chain's CDR3 is CASSPSSWGGNSPLHF. The DNA of the CDR3 is TGTGCCAGTAGTCCCTCCAGCTGGGGAGGTAATTCACCCCTCCACTTT.

This chain joins TRBV2 and TRBJ1-1, with a weak D call TRBD1 (6 bases). Trimming took off 2 bases at V and 0 bases at J, with 7 bases between the two ends. Germline V gene data show CDR1 as SNHLY and CDR2 as FYNNEI. The CDR3 runs to 14 residues. In DNA, the CDR3 is TGTGCCAGCAGTGAAACAGGGTTGAACACTGAAGCTTTCTTT. It yields the protein CASSETGLNTEAFF.

The chain couples TRBV6-5 to TRBJ1-6, with a possible D match to TRBD1 (5 bases). V shed 10 bases and J shed 6 bases, with 16 bases lying between them. Germline V gene lookup returns CDR1 MNHEY and CDR2 SVGAGI. This CDR3 region has 14 residues. For the CDR3, the DNA is TGTGCCACAATCCGGGACGGACTTAATTCACCCCTCCACTTT. It encodes CATIRDGLNSPLHF.

The gene calls are TRBV28 and TRBJ1-2, with 8 bases fitting TRBD1. The germline CDR1 and CDR2 sequences are MDHEN and SYDVKM. CDR3 size: 18 residues. J gave up 0 bases and V 9 bases, and 18 bases lay outside the gene matches. This CDR3 is CASYGIDRGGEPNYGYTF. The CDR3 DNA is TGTGCCAGTTATGGAATCGACAGGGGCGGAGAACCTAACTATGGCTACACCTTC.

V gene TRBV30 combines with J gene TRBJ2-1; no reliable D call. Looked up from germline, CDR1 is GTSNPN and CDR2 is SVGIG (reference sequence). V lost 4 bases and J lost 9, with 16 bases in between. This CDR3 is built from 13 residues. CDR3 in amino acids: CAWTDLNAPEQFF. CDR3 DNA sequence: TGTGCCTGGACGGACCTCAATGCTCCTGAGCAGTTCTTC.

The gene calls are TRBV14 and TRBJ2-5; D perhaps matches TRBD1 (5 bases). The germline V gene has CDR1 SGHDN and CDR2 FVKESK. V was clipped by 2 bases and J by 5 bases, with 6 bases between them. The CDR3 extends over 12 amino acids. The CDR3 protein is CASSQRGETQYF. The CDR3 DNA follows: TGTGCCAGCAGCCAAAGGGGTGAGACCCAGTACTTC.

The V call is TRBV28, the J call TRBJ1-1, with 7 bases matching TRBD1. J was trimmed by 13 bases and V by 6 bases; bases with no gene match: 20. The length of the CDR3 is 15 residues. Germline values: CDR1 MDHEN, CDR2 SYDVKM. CDR3 nucleotide sequence: TGTGCCAGCAGCCCTCAACAGGGGAGTGGGTCTCGAGTTTTCTTT. This sequence encodes CASSPQQGSGSRVFF.

This rearrangement joins TRBV5-1 to TRBJ1-4, with TRBD1 as a possible D gene (5 bases). The CDR3 totals 15 residues. V lost 4 bases and J lost 0, with 10 bases in between. Germline V CDR1 and CDR2: SGHRS, YFSETQ. CDR3 in amino acids: CASSLDSTTNEKLFF. Here the CDR3 DNA reads TGCGCCAGCAGCCTTGACAGCACAACTAATGAAAAACTGTTTTTT.

The J gene is TRBJ1-4, the V gene TRBV7-2; possibly TRBD1 for D (6 bases). V was pared by 8 bases and J by 5 bases, with 12 bases between. There are 13 residues in the CDR3. The V gene's germline CDR1 is SGHTA and CDR2 FQGNSA. The CDR3 spells CASRLGGNEKLFF. CDR3 coding DNA: TGTGCCAGCCGACTAGGGGGGAATGAAAAACTGTTTTTT.

This chain joins TRBV24-1 and TRBJ2-1; TRBD2 is a possible D gene (6 bases). Germline loops: CDR1 KGHDR, CDR2 SFDVKD. V lost 11 bases, J lost 1 base, and 17 bases lay in between. CDR3 length: 15 residues. CDR3 DNA: TGTGCCATCGGGCGGGGTAGCGGTTCCTACAATGAGCAGTTCTTC. Its translation is CAIGRGSGSYNEQFF.

J is TRBJ1-1 and V is TRBV18, with TRBD1 matching 10 bases. CDR1 and CDR2 from the germline V gene are KGHSH and LQKENI. The V segment lost 4 bases and the J segment 5 bases; nucleotides outside the gene matches: 4. This CDR3 has 14 amino acids. CDR3 region: CASSRGTGDTEAFF. CDR3 nucleotide sequence: TGTGCCAGCTCACGAGGGACAGGGGATACTGAAGCTTTCTTT.

This chain links TRBV2 with TRBJ2-7; a weak D match, TRBD1 (5 bases). V was pared by 7 bases and J by 0 bases, with 13 bases between. The V gene's germline CDR1 is SNHLY and CDR2 FYNNEI. The CDR3 runs 14 residues. CDR3 nucleotides: TGTGCCAGCAACCAAGGGGCTTACTCCTACGAGCAGTACTTC. It encodes CASNQGAYSYEQYF.

The CDR3 DNA reads TGTGCCAGCAGTGCCGGGACAGGGGGCCGAGTCTTGGAGCAGTACTTC. Translated, it gives CASSAGTGGRVLEQYF. The genes are TRBV2 and TRBJ2-7; 12 positions agree with TRBD1. Trimming took 4 bases from V and 7 from J; bases not matched to a gene: 11. The germline V gene has CDR1 SNHLY and CDR2 FYNNEI. The CDR3 length is 16 residues.